This paragraph covers one TCR beta chain sequence. The cohort comprised adults aged about 18 to 89 years residing in approximately 22 US areas. Allocation to cohorts depended on clinical history reported by the participants. Original processing notes: Researchers report that nucleated cell counts were estimated from reference gene primer amplification. Generated by immunoSEQ multiplex PCR, the TCRdb table keeps only in-frame clones and is missing some. V and J calls and clone size are given by that table; D and trimming were obtained from the DNA. The sample consists of about 200,000 clones, 86% of them appearing once. This CDR3 is 14 amino acids long. Germline CDR1 SGHTA, CDR2 FQGNSA. Deletions cut 0 bases from V and 6 bases from J, with 8 bases between. The data were obtained in a study of blood T cell repertoires in COVID-19. Study summary: Whether acute or convalescent, the COVID-19 samples came from the United States, Italy and Spain.

The genes are TRBV7-2 and TRBJ2-2; no clear D gene. This TCR derives from a man aged 40-49 years with acute COVID-19. Material for sequencing was PBMCs or T cells enriched from blood (not recorded which). CDR3 protein: CASSLAHRAGELFF. CDR3 nucleotides: TGTGCCAGCAGCTTAGCGCATCGAGCCGGGGAGCTGTTTTTT.